What follows are 30 T cell receptor beta chains derived from one specimen sequenced in a study of immune characterization of retroperitoneal liposarcoma. Via MiXCR, TCRdb re-called the PCR reads, giving one row per CDR3 protein. The table lists about 4,100 distinct CDR3 sequences, under 35% of them singletons. The specimen sequenced was blood. These receptors all stem from a female donor with retroperitoneal liposarcoma.

This clonotype was counted between two and nine times. This sequence joins TRBV6-5 and TRBJ2-1; 13 nucleotides match TRBD2. V dropped 4 bases and J dropped 3; count of bases not matched to a gene: 12. The CDR3 is made up of 19 amino acids. CDR1 is MNHEY, CDR2 SVGAGI, per germline. CDR3 sequence (DNA): TGTGCCAGCAGTTCTCCACCCGTTACTAGCGGGGGGGGCTACAATGAGCAGTTCTTC. As protein: CASSSPPVTSGGGYNEQFF.

The rearrangement uses TRBV6-8 and TRBJ2-2; tentative D call: TRBD2 (6 bases). Germline V gives CDR1 MNHGY, CDR2 SAAAGT. The CDR3 contains 18 residues. V lost 2 bases, J lost 4 bases, and 20 bases lay in between. CDR3 protein: CASSYLGGWREITGELFF. Written as DNA, the CDR3 is TGTGCCAGCAGTTACCTCGGTGGCTGGCGGGAAATCACCGGGGAGCTGTTTTTT.

This clonotype was counted a single time. In this CDR3 the conserved last residue, phenylalanine or tryptophan, is missing, so a read error is likely. This rearrangement joins TRBV25-1 to TRBJ2-5; D is uncertain. TRBJ2-7 matches the DNA end more closely, so the J call is doubtful. Germline V CDR1 and CDR2: MGHDK, SYGVNS. The CDR3 covers 11 residues. The CDR3 reads CASTHPYEQYP. The CDR3 nucleotides are TGTGCCAGCACCCACCCCTACGAGCAGTACCCC.

The gene calls are TRBV7-4 and TRBJ2-5, with D maybe TRBD2 (6 bases). The end of the DNA aligns better with TRBJ2-7, so the J call may be wrong. The CDR3 sequence is 17 residues long. Germline CDR1 and CDR2: SGHVT and SQSDAQ. CDR3 sequence: CASRRPAGLRSSYEQYF. The CDR3 nucleotides read TGTGCCAGCAGAAGACCCGCGGGGCTTCGATCCTCCTACGAGCAGTACTTC.

This clonotype was observed a few times. The chain's CDR3 is CASSPLLDGYEQYF. DNA of the CDR3: TGCGCCAGCAGCCCCCTTCTTGACGGCTACGAGCAGTACTTC. J is TRBJ2-1 and V is TRBV4-1; D is ambiguous. The J call may be mistaken, given a closer DNA end match to TRBJ2-7. Germline values: CDR1 MGHRA, CDR2 YSYEKL. The CDR3 is 14 residues long.

The genes are TRBV10-1 and TRBJ2-1; 12 nucleotides line up with TRBD1. The germline V gene has CDR1 WNHNN and CDR2 SYGVQD (reference sequence). CDR3 length equals 14 residues. The junction had 6 bases not matched to a gene; V was cut back by 5 bases and J by 10 bases. The CDR3: CASSPGQGAYEQFF. The CDR3 DNA reads as TGCGCCAGCAGTCCGGGACAGGGGGCCTACGAGCAGTTCTTC.

The rearrangement links TRBV7-6 to TRBJ2-7, with D uncertain. Trimming removed 0 bases at V and 2 bases at J, with 5 bases between. The CDR3 has 13 amino acids. The V gene's germline CDR1 is SGHVS and CDR2 FNYEAQ. CDR3 DNA sequence: TGTGCCAGCAGCTTAGCCGTGGCCTACGAGCAGTACTTC. It specifies CASSLAVAYEQYF. The whole variable domain, remainder taken from reference TRBV7-6 and TRBJ2-7, is GAGVSQSPRYKVTKRGQDVALRCDPISGHVSLYWYRQALGQGPEFLTYFNYEAQQDKSGLPNDRFSAERPEGSISTLTIQRTEQRDSAMYRCASSLAVAYEQYFGPGTRLTVT.

CDR3 loop: CASSLRGISYEQFF. The CDR3 region has the DNA TGTGCCAGCAGCTTAAGGGGGATTTCCTACGAGCAGTTCTTC. The chain recombines TRBV7-6 with TRBJ2-1; weak D call: TRBD1 (6 bases). The germline V gene encodes CDR1 SGHVS and CDR2 FNYEAQ. The CDR3 contains 14 residues. V shed 2 bases and J shed 10 bases, with 15 bases lying between them.

By its share, this clonotype is medium-sized (0.01 to 0.1%). The gene calls are TRBV11-3 and TRBJ2-4; TRBD1 aligns across 7 bases. This CDR3 is built from 14 residues. Germline V gene sequence: CDR1 SGHNT, CDR2 YENEEA. With 1 base clipped from V and 7 bases from J, the junction kept 4 bases outside the gene matches. This chain's CDR3 is CASSLGQGYNIQYF. The CDR3 DNA reads TGTGCCAGCAGCTTAGGACAGGGATATAACATTCAGTACTTC.

The chain uses TRBV11-2 and TRBJ2-3; no clear D gene. The CDR3 runs to 14 residues. Trimming stripped 4 bases from V and 1 base from J, with 9 bases between. Germline values: CDR1 SGHAT, CDR2 FQNNGV. The CDR3 region has the DNA TGTGCCAGCAGCTACGGACGGGGCACAGATACGCAGTATTTT. The encoded protein is CASSYGRGTDTQYF.

The DNA for the CDR3 is TGTGCCAGCAGTTCATACAGGGGGACCTACGAGCAGTACTTC. The encoded protein is CASSSYRGTYEQYF. This chain links TRBV6-1 with TRBJ2-4; 8 bases fit TRBD1. TRBJ2-7 matches the DNA end more closely, so the J call is doubtful. CDR3 length: 14 amino acids. Germline V gives CDR1 MNHNS, CDR2 SASEGT.

The gene calls are TRBV6-6 and TRBJ2-7; D unclear. Germline CDR1 MNHNY, CDR2 SVGAGI (reference sequence). This CDR3 spans 15 amino acids. Trimming removed 7 bases at V and 2 bases at J, with 18 bases between. CDR3 amino acids: CASTDPSGGPYEQYF. DNA for the CDR3: TGTGCCAGCACCGACCCGTCAGGCGGTCCCTACGAGCAGTACTTC.

Here the CDR3 DNA reads TGCGCCAGCAGCCAAGATGACAGGGAGGATGGCTACACCTTC. It encodes CASSQDDREDGYTF. The chain recombines TRBV4-1 with TRBJ1-2, with 7 bases identical to TRBD1. The ends lost 0 bases at V and 6 bases at J; junction bases unmatched: 4. The CDR3 is 14 amino acids. Germline V gene lookup returns CDR1 MGHRA and CDR2 YSYEKL.

This clonotype occurred a few times. The chain employs TRBV6-1 and TRBJ2-1; D gene unclear. The V gene lost 5 bases and the J gene lost 10 bases, with 18 bases spanning the gap. The germline gives CDR1 MNHNS, CDR2 SASEGT. The CDR3 contains 14 residues. For the CDR3, the DNA is TGTGCCAGCAGTCCCCGCAGTCCTCCCTACGAGCAGTTCTTC. This translates into CASSPRSPPYEQFF.

Sample share makes this clonotype medium-sized. The chain joins TRBV27 to TRBJ2-1; a possible D gene is TRBD2 (7 bases). Germline loops: CDR1 MNHEY, CDR2 SMNVEV (reference sequence). The CDR3 totals 12 residues. The V end lost 6 bases, the J end lost 12 bases, and 15 bases lay between the germline ends. The CDR3 DNA reads TGTGCCAGCAGCCCAGGGGCTAGCGGGCAGTTCTTC. Its translation is CASSPGASGQFF.

The chain is built from TRBV27 and TRBJ2-2; D is undetermined. V shed 10 bases and J shed 1 base, with 7 bases lying between them. The CDR3 runs 12 residues. Germline loops: CDR1 MNHEY, CDR2 SMNVEV (reference sequence). CDR3 in amino acids: CAIAGNTGELFF. For the CDR3, the DNA is TGTGCCATTGCAGGGAACACCGGGGAGCTGTTTTTT.

The chain couples TRBV9 to TRBJ2-2; 11 bases are a match to TRBD2. The CDR3 length is 15 residues. Germline V CDR1 and CDR2: SGDLS, YYNGEE. V was pared by 2 bases and J by 9 bases, with 6 bases of the junction left unmatched. The DNA of the CDR3 is TGTGCCAGCAGCGTCGGGACTAGCGGTCCCCGGGAGCTGTTTTTT. Protein: CASSVGTSGPRELFF. Supplemented by reference TRBV9 and TRBJ2-2, the full variable domain reads DSGVTQTPKHLITATGQRVTLRCSPRSGDLSVYWYQQSLDQGLQFLIQYYNGEERAKGNILERFSAQQFPDLHSELNLSSLELGDSALYFCASSVGTSGPRELFFGEGSRLTVL.

The CDR3, as DNA: TGTGCCAGCAGTGAAGCGTGGGGTCCCCACGAGCAGTACTTC. Translating gives CASSEAWGPHEQYF. This chain links TRBV6-1 with TRBJ2-1; D remains unclear. The end of the DNA aligns better with TRBJ2-7, so the J call may be wrong. The length of the CDR3 is 14 residues. The germline V gene has CDR1 MNHNS and CDR2 SASEGT.

In its sample, this clonotype was seen a few times. V gene TRBV6-2 or TRBV6-3 combines with J gene TRBJ2-2; possibly TRBD2 for D (6 bases). V was shortened by 7 bases and J by 4 bases, with 10 bases between the two germline ends. CDR3 size: 13 residues. Germline V gene data show CDR1 as MNHEY and CDR2 as SVGEGT. In nucleotides, the CDR3 is TGTGCCAGCAATATAGCGGCCACCGGGGAGCTGTTTTTT. This codes for CASNIAATGELFF.

This clonotype occurred once. V usage is TRBV10-2 and J usage is TRBJ2-3, with 8 bases fitting TRBD2. Germline values: CDR1 WSHSY, CDR2 SAAADI. After removal of 8 bases from V and 1 base from J, the junction contained 8 bases not matched to a gene. This CDR3 contains 15 residues. The CDR3 reads CASGPAGEGTDTQYF. For the CDR3, the DNA is TGCGCCAGCGGACCAGCGGGAGAGGGCACAGATACGCAGTATTTT.

The chain employs TRBV6-1 and TRBJ1-1, with D uncertain. Trimming removed 7 bases at V and 2 bases at J, with 17 bases between. The V gene's germline CDR1 is MNHNS and CDR2 SASEGT. This CDR3 has 15 amino acids. In nucleotides, the CDR3 is TGTGCCAGCACACGGGCTGTGGAGGGTAACACTGAAGCTTTCTTT. As protein: CASTRAVEGNTEAFF.

The chain carries TRBV2 and TRBJ2-1, with D unresolved. V gave up 8 bases and J gave up 6 bases, with 8 bases separating them. Germline lookup yields CDR1 SNHLY and CDR2 FYNNEI. The CDR3 contains 11 residues. The chain's CDR3 is CASGYFNEQFF. CDR3 nucleotides: TGTGCCAGCGGGTATTTCAATGAGCAGTTCTTC.

By its share, this clonotype is large (0.1 to 1%). The chain joins TRBV27 to TRBJ2-1; 10 bases are a match to TRBD2. Trimming took 6 bases from V and 3 from J; bases not matched to a gene: 5. Germline CDR1 MNHEY, CDR2 SMNVEV (reference sequence). The CDR3 length is 15 residues. The CDR3 nucleotides are TGTGCCAGCAGGGGAAGCGGGAGGGGCTACAATGAGCAGTTCTTC. It codes for CASRGSGRGYNEQFF.

The chain uses TRBV6-1 and TRBJ2-3; 11 nucleotides line up with TRBD2. This CDR3 has 19 residues. The V gene end was trimmed by 7 bases and the J gene end by 2 bases; junction bases not matched to a gene: 17. CDR1 and CDR2 from the germline V gene are MNHNS and SASEGT. In DNA, the CDR3 is TGTGCCAGCATTCCTCTCCGAAGGGCTAGCGGGAGGATCACAGATACGCAGTATTTT. Translation: CASIPLRRASGRITDTQYF.

This sequence joins TRBV6-4 and TRBJ1-2, with TRBD1 matching 8 bases. The V and J ends lost 5 bases and 7 bases, in that order; junction bases with no gene match: 6. The CDR3 runs 13 residues. Germline CDR1 reads MRHNA; CDR2 reads SNTAGT. DNA for the CDR3: TGTGCCAGCAGTTCATCGGACAGGGTTGGCTACACCTTC. Its translation is CASSSSDRVGYTF.

This clonotype is judged medium-sized. This chain links TRBV6-1 with TRBJ2-1; 10 bases align to TRBD2. Trimming took 4 bases from V and 0 from J; bases not matched to a gene: 9. CDR3 size: 18 residues. Germline CDR1 reads MNHNS; CDR2 reads SASEGT. CDR3 nucleotides: TGTGCCAGCAGTGCGGCTAGCGGGGGTCTTAGCTCCTACAATGAGCAGTTCTTC. Translation: CASSAASGGLSSYNEQFF.

In its sample, this clonotype was seen a few times. The chain combines TRBV7-3 with TRBJ2-1; 10 nucleotides agree with TRBD2. V trimming: 4 bases; J trimming: 9 bases; junction bases outside the gene matches: 3. The germline V gene encodes CDR1 SGHTA and CDR2 FQGTGA. The CDR3 extends over 13 amino acids. CDR3 sequence (DNA): TGTGCCAGCAGCTCTCGGACTAGCGGTGAGCAGTTCTTC. Its protein product is CASSSRTSGEQFF.

This clonotype was picked up a small number of times. The gene calls are TRBV6-2 or TRBV6-3 and TRBJ2-1; 8 bases fit TRBD1. Germline trimming cut 6 bases from V and 8 bases from J; bases unmatched to any gene: 9. Germline CDR1 reads MNHEY; CDR2 reads SVGEGT. CDR3 length: 14 amino acids. This chain's CDR3 is CASRRTGFGDEQFF. CDR3 DNA: TGTGCCAGCAGACGGACAGGGTTTGGGGATGAGCAGTTCTTC.

The J gene is TRBJ2-3, the V gene TRBV3-1; TRBD2 agrees at 9 bases. Germline V gives CDR1 LGHDT, CDR2 YNNKEL (reference sequence). The junction had 3 bases not matched to a gene; V was cut back by 1 base and J by 1 base. CDR3 length: 16 amino acids. The DNA of the CDR3 is TGTGCCAGCAGCCAAGGGGTAGCGGGGGGCACAGATACGCAGTATTTT. Its protein product is CASSQGVAGGTDTQYF.

The chain employs TRBV12-3 or TRBV12-4 and TRBJ1-2, with 7 bases fitting TRBD1. V lost 1 base, J lost 8 bases, and 7 bases stayed unmatched. The CDR3 is made up of 14 amino acids. CDR3 amino acids: CASSLGDSSGGYTF. CDR3 bases: TGTGCCAGCAGTTTAGGGGACAGTTCAGGCGGCTACACCTTC.